The TCR beta chain under discussion was sequenced for a study of cytomegalovirus exposure and HLA in healthy donors. TCRdb keeps only in-frame clones here, not all; method: immunoSEQ multiplex PCR. Of 150,000 or so clones listed, around nine tenths are singletons. CDR1 is MNHNY and CDR2 is SVGAGI in the germline V gene (reference sequence). CDR3 length: 13 amino acids. The ends were cut back, 7 bases at V and 0 bases at J, with 9 bases in the middle. Sequenced input: PBMCs. This sequence joins TRBV6-6 and TRBJ1-1, with TRBD1 as a possible D gene (6 bases). The receptor was derived from a woman aged 25 to 39 in good health and CMV-seronegative. The CDR3 loop is CASMRGMNTEAFF. The CDR3 region has the DNA TGTGCCAGCATGAGGGGGATGAACACTGAAGCTTTCTTT.